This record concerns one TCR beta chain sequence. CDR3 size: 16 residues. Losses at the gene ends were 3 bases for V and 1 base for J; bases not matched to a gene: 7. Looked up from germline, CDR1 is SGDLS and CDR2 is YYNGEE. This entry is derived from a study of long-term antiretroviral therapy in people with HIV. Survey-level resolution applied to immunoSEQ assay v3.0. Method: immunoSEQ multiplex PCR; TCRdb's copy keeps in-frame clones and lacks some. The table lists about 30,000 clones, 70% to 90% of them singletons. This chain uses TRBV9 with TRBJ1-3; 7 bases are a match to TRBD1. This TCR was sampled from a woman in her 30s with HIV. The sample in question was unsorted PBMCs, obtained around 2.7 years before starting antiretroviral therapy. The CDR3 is CASSALSRGSGNTIYF. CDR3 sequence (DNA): TGTGCCAGCAGCGCACTATCCAGGGGGTCTGGAAACACCATATATTTT.